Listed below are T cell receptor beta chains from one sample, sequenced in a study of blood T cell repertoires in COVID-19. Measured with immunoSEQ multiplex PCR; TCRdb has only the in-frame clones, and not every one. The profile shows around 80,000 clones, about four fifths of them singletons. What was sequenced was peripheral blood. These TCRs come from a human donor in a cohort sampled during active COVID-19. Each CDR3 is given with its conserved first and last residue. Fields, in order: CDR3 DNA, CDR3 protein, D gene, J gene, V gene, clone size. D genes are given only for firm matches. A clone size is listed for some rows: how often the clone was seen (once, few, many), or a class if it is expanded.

TGTGCCAGCAGCTTAAGTTTCGGGGGGAACTACGAGCAGTACTTC,CASSLSFGGNYEQYF,TRBD2,TRBJ2-7,TRBV11-2,-
TGTGCCAGCAGCCCAACGGGAAACACTGAAGCTTTCTTT,CASSPTGNTEAFF,-,TRBJ1-1,TRBV7-9,-
TGTGCCAGCAGCTTGGGGGCGGGAAAACCCCCAGATACGCAGTATTTT,CASSLGAGKPPDTQYF,-,TRBJ2-3,TRBV5-6,-
TGCGCCAGCAGCGCCCGAGCGGGAGAGGGCGGGGAGACCCAGTACTTC,CASSARAGEGGETQYF,TRBD2,TRBJ2-5,TRBV5-1,-
TGCGCCAGCAGCTTGCAAGGGGGCGGCTACGAGCAGTACTTC,CASSLQGGGYEQYF,TRBD1,TRBJ2-7,TRBV5-1,once
TGTGCCAGCTCACCTGGGACAGGGGGTTACAATGAGCAGTTCTTC,CASSPGTGGYNEQFF,TRBD1,TRBJ2-1,TRBV18,-
TGTGCCAGCAGTGAGAAGGGCAGGGCATGGACCGGGGAGCTGTTTTTT,CASSEKGRAWTGELFF,-,TRBJ2-2,TRBV6-1,-
TGTGCCAGCAGCGTAAGGACTAGCTTTGGTGAGCAGTTCTTC,CASSVRTSFGEQFF,TRBD2,TRBJ2-1,TRBV9,-
TGTGCCAGCAGCTTAGGCTCCGACTATGGCTACACCTTC,CASSLGSDYGYTF,-,TRBJ1-2,TRBV7-3,-
TGTGCCAGCAGCCCGAGGACAGAGCAGTTCTTC,CASSPRTEQFF,-,TRBJ2-1,TRBV7-8,-
TGTGCCAGCAGTTACTCAGGGATGGGGCGTGAGCAGTTCTTC,CASSYSGMGREQFF,-,TRBJ2-1,TRBV6-5,-
TGTGCCAGCACCCAGGGAAGAGATACGCAGTATTTT,CASTQGRDTQYF,-,TRBJ2-3,TRBV12-3/TRBV12-4,-
TGTGCCAGCAGCCCTTCCGGGACTCCCTCCTACGAGCAGTACTTC,CASSPSGTPSYEQYF,-,TRBJ2-7,TRBV28,-
TGTGCCAGTAACGATGCCGGGACAGGGCTCAATGAGCAGTTCTTC,CASNDAGTGLNEQFF,TRBD1,TRBJ2-1,TRBV2,few
TGTGCCAGCAGTGAAAGGGGACAGGACAAAGAGACCCAGTACTTC,CASSERGQDKETQYF,TRBD1,TRBJ2-5,TRBV2,-
TGTGCCAGCACCAGGAGAGGGCAAGAGACCCAGTACTTC,CASTRRGQETQYF,-,TRBJ2-5,TRBV25-1,-
TGTGCCAGCAGCCCCTCTAGCGGGGGCACCGGGGAGCTGTTTTTT,CASSPSSGGTGELFF,TRBD2,TRBJ2-2,TRBV9,-
TGTGCCAGCTCAAACCAGCGGGGCTTTGACTACGAGCAGTACTTC,CASSNQRGFDYEQYF,TRBD2,TRBJ2-7,TRBV18,once
TGTGCCAGCAGCTTATTAAGCGGCAATCAGCCCCAGCATTTT,CASSLLSGNQPQHF,-,TRBJ1-5,TRBV7-6,-
TGCGCCAGCAGCTTGGGACAGAGGCCACGTTTCCTCTCTGGAAACACCATATATTTT,CASSLGQRPRFLSGNTIYF,-,TRBJ1-3,TRBV5-1,-
TGTGCCAGCAGTTCTAGCGGGAACTACAATGAGCAGTTCTTC,CASSSSGNYNEQFF,TRBD2,TRBJ2-1,TRBV6-5,-
TGTGCCAGCCGCCCCAGCGGGGAGACCCAGTACTTC,CASRPSGETQYF,-,TRBJ2-5,TRBV7-2,-
TGTGCCAGCAGCCAAGTCAGCGGGAGGGCCCCGGTCGTCGAGCAGTACTTC,CASSQVSGRAPVVEQYF,TRBD2,TRBJ2-7,TRBV3-1/TRBV3-2,-
TGTGCCAGCAGTGTGGGACTAGCGGGGAGCTTC,CASSVGLAGSF,TRBD2,TRBJ2-7,TRBV2,-
TGTGCCAGCAGCCCGAGACAGGGAAGGCGCCAAGAGACCCAGTACTTC,CASSPRQGRRQETQYF,TRBD1,TRBJ2-5,TRBV7-9,-
TGTGCCAGCAGCCAAGTCGGGGGGTCTAGCGGGGGCCTAATAAGCACAGATACGCAGTATTTT,CASSQVGGSSGGLISTDTQYF,TRBD2,TRBJ2-3,TRBV3-1/TRBV3-2,-
TGTGCCAGCAGTTACCGTTCTGGCAATCAGCCCCAGCATTTT,CASSYRSGNQPQHF,-,TRBJ1-5,TRBV6-5,-
TGTGCCAGCAGACCTAGCGGGAGTAACAATGAGCAGTTCTTC,CASRPSGSNNEQFF,TRBD2,TRBJ2-1,TRBV5-4,-
TGTGCCAGCAGTTCCGGGACAAGAACCTACGAGCAGTACTTC,CASSSGTRTYEQYF,-,TRBJ2-7,TRBV28,-
TGTGCCAGCAGCTCGGAAGGGGTAGCTAATGAAAAACTGTTTTTT,CASSSEGVANEKLFF,-,TRBJ1-4,TRBV5-6,-
TGCGCCAGCAGCCAACCTACAGATACGCAGTATTTT,CASSQPTDTQYF,-,TRBJ2-3,TRBV4-1,few
TGTGCCAGCAGCCAAGACGAGGGCGGGAGGGAGACCCAGTACTTC,CASSQDEGGRETQYF,TRBD2,TRBJ2-5,TRBV14,-
TGTGCCAGCAGCTTAGATGGAGGCTCCGATACGCAGTATTTT,CASSLDGGSDTQYF,-,TRBJ2-3,TRBV11-2,-
TGTGCCAGTAGTCCCGGGACATTGTTCGACCAGCCCCAGCATTTT,CASSPGTLFDQPQHF,-,TRBJ1-5,TRBV19,-
TGTGCCAGCAGCGTTACGGACAGGGCGGGGGAGCAGTACTTC,CASSVTDRAGEQYF,TRBD1,TRBJ2-7,TRBV9,-
TGTGCCAGCAGCCAGCGAGGGGGAGATACCGGGGAGCTGTTTTTT,CASSQRGGDTGELFF,-,TRBJ2-2,TRBV6-6,-
TGTGCCAGCAGCCACGGACAGGGGGCCTACAATCAGCCCCAGCATTTT,CASSHGQGAYNQPQHF,TRBD1,TRBJ1-5,TRBV5-6,few
TGTGCCAGCAGCCCAACAGGGGTGAACACAGATACGCAGTATTTT,CASSPTGVNTDTQYF,TRBD1,TRBJ2-3,TRBV7-6,once
TGTGCCAGCAGCCGGGACAGATACACTGAAGCTTTCTTT,CASSRDRYTEAFF,TRBD1,TRBJ1-1,TRBV7-2,-
TGTGCCAGCAGTCCCCTGTCATTAGACAGGGGTCGGGAGACCCAGTACTTC,CASSPLSLDRGRETQYF,TRBD1,TRBJ2-5,TRBV6-6,-
TGCGCCAGCAGCTTTGGGGGCTCTAGCACAGATACGCAGTATTTT,CASSFGGSSTDTQYF,-,TRBJ2-3,TRBV5-1,-
TGTGCCAGCAGCTTAGGGAGACTAGCGGGTTTCCAAGAGACCCAGTACTTC,CASSLGRLAGFQETQYF,TRBD2,TRBJ2-5,TRBV11-3,-
TGCGCCAGCAGCTTGGGCGACTCGGGGTCGGGCTATGGCTACACCTTC,CASSLGDSGSGYGYTF,-,TRBJ1-2,TRBV5-1,-
TGCGCCAGCAGCTCAGGGGGCGCGGGAGAGACCCAGTACTTC,CASSSGGAGETQYF,TRBD1,TRBJ2-5,TRBV5-1,-
TGTGCCGTGGGGCGAGAGACTAGCGGATTTCAGCAGTTCTTC,CAVGRETSGFQQFF,TRBD2,TRBJ2-1,TRBV6-5,-
TGCGCCAGCAGACTAGCGGGAGGAGGCACCGGGGAGCTGTTTTTT,CASRLAGGGTGELFF,TRBD2,TRBJ2-2,TRBV5-1,-
TGTGCCAGCAGTTACTCGACGGGAAATCTCTATGGCTACACCTTC,CASSYSTGNLYGYTF,-,TRBJ1-2,TRBV6-6,-
TGTGCCAGCAGTTTTGGGGTACAGGGTAACAATTCACCCCTCCACTTT,CASSFGVQGNNSPLHF,-,TRBJ1-6,TRBV28,-
TGTGCCAGCAGCTTGGGCCTAGCGGGAGGCCCAGCCACAGATACGCAGTATTTT,CASSLGLAGGPATDTQYF,TRBD2,TRBJ2-3,TRBV5-8,-
TGTGCCAGTAGTGACCTTCGACAGAAACCTTACACCTTC,CASSDLRQKPYTF,-,TRBJ1-2,TRBV19,-
TGTGCCAGCACCCCCTTAGGAGGAGTCTCAGATACGCAGTATTTT,CASTPLGGVSDTQYF,-,TRBJ2-3,TRBV2,few
TGTGCCAGCAGCCCCGAGACAGGAGGAGGAAACACCATATATTTT,CASSPETGGGNTIYF,-,TRBJ1-3,TRBV7-7,-
TGTGCCACCTCTGGAGGCGGTCAGCCCCAGCATTTT,CATSGGGQPQHF,-,TRBJ1-5,TRBV19,-
TGTGCCACCAGTGACGGGGGGAACTATCAGCCCCAGCATTTT,CATSDGGNYQPQHF,-,TRBJ1-5,TRBV24-1,-
TGCGCCAGCAGCTTGGAGGCGGGTGAATATGAAAAACTGTTTTTT,CASSLEAGEYEKLFF,-,TRBJ1-4,TRBV5-1,-